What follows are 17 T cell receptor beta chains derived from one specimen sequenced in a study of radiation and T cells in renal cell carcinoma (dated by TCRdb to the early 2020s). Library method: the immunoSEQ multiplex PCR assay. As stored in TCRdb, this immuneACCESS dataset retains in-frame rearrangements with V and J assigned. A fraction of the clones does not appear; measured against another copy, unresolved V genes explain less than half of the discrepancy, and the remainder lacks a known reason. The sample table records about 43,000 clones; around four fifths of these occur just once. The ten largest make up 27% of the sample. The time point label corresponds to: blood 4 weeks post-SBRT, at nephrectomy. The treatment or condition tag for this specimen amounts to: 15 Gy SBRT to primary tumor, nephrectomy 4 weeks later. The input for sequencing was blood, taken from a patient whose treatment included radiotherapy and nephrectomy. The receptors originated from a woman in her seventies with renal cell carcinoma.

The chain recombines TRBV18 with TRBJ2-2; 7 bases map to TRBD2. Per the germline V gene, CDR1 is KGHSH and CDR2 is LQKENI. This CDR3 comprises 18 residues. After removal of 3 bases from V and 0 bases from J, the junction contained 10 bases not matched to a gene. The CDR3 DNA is TGTGCCAGCTCACCGCTCGGTGTAGCGGGCACGAACACCGGGGAGCTGTTTTTT. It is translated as CASSPLGVAGTNTGELFF.

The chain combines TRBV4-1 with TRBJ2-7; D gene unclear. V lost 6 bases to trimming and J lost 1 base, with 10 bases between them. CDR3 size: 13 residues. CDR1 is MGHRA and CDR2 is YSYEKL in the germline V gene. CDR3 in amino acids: CASSQTPSYEQYF. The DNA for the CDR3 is TGCGCCAGCAGTCAGACACCTTCCTACGAGCAGTACTTC.

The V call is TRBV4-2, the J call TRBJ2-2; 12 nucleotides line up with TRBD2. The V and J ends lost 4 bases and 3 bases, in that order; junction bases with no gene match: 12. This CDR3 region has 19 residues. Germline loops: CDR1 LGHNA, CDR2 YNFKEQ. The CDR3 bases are TGTGCCAGCAGCCGAACAGCTAGCGGGAGGGCCGGGGACACCGGGGAGCTGTTTTTT. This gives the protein CASSRTASGRAGDTGELFF.

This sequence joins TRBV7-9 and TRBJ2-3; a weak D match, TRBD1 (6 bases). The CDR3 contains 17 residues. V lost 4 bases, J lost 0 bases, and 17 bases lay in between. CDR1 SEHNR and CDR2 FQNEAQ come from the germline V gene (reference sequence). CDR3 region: CASSSRVGRGSTDTQYF. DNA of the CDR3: TGTGCCAGCAGCTCCCGCGTGGGCAGGGGAAGCACAGATACGCAGTATTTT.

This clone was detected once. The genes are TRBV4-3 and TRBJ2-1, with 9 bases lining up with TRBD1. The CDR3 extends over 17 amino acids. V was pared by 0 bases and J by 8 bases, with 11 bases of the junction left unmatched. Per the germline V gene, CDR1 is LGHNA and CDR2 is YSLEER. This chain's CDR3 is CASSQESRQGDLDEQFF. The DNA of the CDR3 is TGCGCCAGCAGCCAAGAGTCCCGACAGGGGGATTTAGATGAGCAGTTCTTC.

The CDR3 reads CASMGSGVNQPQHF. Written as DNA, the CDR3 is TGTGCCAGCATGGGATCAGGGGTCAATCAGCCCCAGCATTTT. The chain carries TRBV2 and TRBJ1-5, with D perhaps matching TRBD1 (6 bases). V dropped 7 bases and J dropped 3 bases, with 13 bases sitting between them. Germline CDR1 and CDR2: SNHLY and FYNNEI. The CDR3 runs to 14 residues.

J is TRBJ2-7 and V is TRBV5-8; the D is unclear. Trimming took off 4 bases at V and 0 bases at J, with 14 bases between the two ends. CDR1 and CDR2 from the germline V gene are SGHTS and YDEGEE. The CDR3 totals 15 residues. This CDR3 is CASSHQGLGSYEQYF. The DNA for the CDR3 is TGTGCCAGCAGCCACCAAGGGTTGGGCTCCTACGAGCAGTACTTC.

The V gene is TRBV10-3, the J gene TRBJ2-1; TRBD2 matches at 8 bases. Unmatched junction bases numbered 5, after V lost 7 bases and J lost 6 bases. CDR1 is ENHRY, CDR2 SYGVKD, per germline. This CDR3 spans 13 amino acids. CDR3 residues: CAITRSGSNEQFF. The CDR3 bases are TGTGCCATCACTAGGAGCGGGAGCAATGAGCAGTTCTTC.

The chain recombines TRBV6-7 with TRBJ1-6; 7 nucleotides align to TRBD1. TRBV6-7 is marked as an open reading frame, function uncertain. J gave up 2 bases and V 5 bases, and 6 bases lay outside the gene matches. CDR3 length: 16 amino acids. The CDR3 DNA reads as TGTGCCAGCAGTCGGGACAGTCCGACCTATAATTCACCCCTCCACTTT. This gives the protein CASSRDSPTYNSPLHF.

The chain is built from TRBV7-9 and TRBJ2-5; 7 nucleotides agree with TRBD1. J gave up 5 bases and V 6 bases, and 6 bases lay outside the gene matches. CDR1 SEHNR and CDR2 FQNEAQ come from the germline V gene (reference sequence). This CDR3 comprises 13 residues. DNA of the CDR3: TGTGCCAGCAGTCCGACAGGGCTGGAGACCCAGTACTTC. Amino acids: CASSPTGLETQYF. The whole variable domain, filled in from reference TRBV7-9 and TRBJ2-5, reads DTGVSQNPRHKITKRGQNVTFRCDPISEHNRLYWYRQTLGQGPEFLTYFQNEAQLEKSRLLSDRFSAERPKGSFSTLEIQRTEQGDSAMYLCASSPTGLETQYFGPGTRLLVL.

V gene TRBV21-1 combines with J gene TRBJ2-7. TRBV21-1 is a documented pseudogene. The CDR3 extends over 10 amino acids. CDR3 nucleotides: TGTGCCAGCAGCAAAGGTAGGCGGTACTTC. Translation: CASSKGRRYF.

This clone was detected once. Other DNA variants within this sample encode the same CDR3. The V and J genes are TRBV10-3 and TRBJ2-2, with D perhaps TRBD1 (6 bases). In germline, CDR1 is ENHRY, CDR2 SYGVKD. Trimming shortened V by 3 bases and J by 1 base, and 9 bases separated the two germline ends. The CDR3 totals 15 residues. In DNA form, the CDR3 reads TGTGCCATCAGTGAACGGACAGTGAACACCGGGGAGCTGTTTTTT. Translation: CAISERTVNTGELFF.

The CDR3 sequence: CASSQTGTGNQPQHF. The CDR3 DNA sequence: TGTGCCAGCAGCCAAACCGGGACAGGTAATCAGCCCCAGCATTTT. V gene TRBV6-5 combines with J gene TRBJ1-5; 8 nucleotides agree with TRBD1. From germline, CDR1 is MNHEY and CDR2 SVGAGI. The CDR3 spans 15 residues. The J segment lost 4 bases and the V segment lost 6 bases, leaving 8 bases of the junction unmatched.

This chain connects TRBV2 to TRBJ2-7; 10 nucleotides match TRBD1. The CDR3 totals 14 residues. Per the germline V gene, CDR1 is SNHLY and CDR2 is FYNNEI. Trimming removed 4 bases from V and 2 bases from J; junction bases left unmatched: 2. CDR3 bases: TGTGCCAGCAGTGCGGACAGGGGGACCTACGAGCAGTACTTC. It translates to CASSADRGTYEQYF.

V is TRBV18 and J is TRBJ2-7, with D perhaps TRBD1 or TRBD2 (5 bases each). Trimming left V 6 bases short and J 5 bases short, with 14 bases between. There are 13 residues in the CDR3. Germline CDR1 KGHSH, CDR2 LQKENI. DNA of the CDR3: TGTGCCAGCTCCCCGGGACGCGACCACGAGCAGTACTTC. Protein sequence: CASSPGRDHEQYF.

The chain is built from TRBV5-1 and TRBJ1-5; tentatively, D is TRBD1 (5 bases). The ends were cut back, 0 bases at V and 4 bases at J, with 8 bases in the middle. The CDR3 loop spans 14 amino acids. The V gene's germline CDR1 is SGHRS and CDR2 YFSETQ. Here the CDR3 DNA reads TGCGCCAGCAGCTTGGTGGACAAAAATCAGCCCCAGCATTTT. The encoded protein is CASSLVDKNQPQHF.

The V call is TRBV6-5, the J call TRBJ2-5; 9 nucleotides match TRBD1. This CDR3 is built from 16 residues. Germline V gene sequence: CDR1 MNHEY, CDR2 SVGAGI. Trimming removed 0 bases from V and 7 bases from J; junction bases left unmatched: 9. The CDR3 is CASSYSMTGGGGTQYF. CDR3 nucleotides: TGTGCCAGCAGTTACTCGATGACAGGGGGTGGCGGGACCCAGTACTTC.